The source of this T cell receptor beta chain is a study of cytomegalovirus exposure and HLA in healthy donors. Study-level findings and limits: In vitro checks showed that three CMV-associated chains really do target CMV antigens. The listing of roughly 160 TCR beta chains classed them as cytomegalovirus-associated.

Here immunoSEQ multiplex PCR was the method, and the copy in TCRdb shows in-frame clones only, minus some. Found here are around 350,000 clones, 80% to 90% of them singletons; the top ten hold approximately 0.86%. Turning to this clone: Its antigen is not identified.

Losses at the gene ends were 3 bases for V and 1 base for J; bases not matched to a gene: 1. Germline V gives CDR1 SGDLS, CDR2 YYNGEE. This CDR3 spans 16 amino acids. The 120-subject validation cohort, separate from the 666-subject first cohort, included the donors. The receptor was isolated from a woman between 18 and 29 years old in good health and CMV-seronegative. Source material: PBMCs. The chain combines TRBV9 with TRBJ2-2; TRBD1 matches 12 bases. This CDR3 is CASSGDRGLNTGELFF. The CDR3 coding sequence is TGTGCCAGCAGCGGGGACAGGGGGCTGAACACCGGGGAGCTGTTTTTT. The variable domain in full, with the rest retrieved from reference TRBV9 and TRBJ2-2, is DSGVTQTPKHLITATGQRVTLRCSPRSGDLSVYWYQQSLDQGLQFLIQYYNGEERAKGNILERFSAQQFPDLHSELNLSSLELGDSALYFCASSGDRGLNTGELFFGEGSRLTVL.